Below, 7 T cell receptor beta chains from the same sample are listed, as sequenced in a study of blood T cell repertoires in COVID-19. The repertoire was sequenced with immunoSEQ multiplex PCR; TCRdb's copy has only in-frame clones and lacks some. Of a few hundred thousand clones in the sample, roughly 90% were seen once. Sample: PBMCs or T cells enriched from blood (not recorded which). These receptors all come from a woman in her twenties or thirties who had recovered from COVID-19.

This clone came up once. V gene TRBV5-4 combines with J gene TRBJ2-2; 9 bases match TRBD2. Per the germline V gene, CDR1 is SGHNT and CDR2 is YYREEE (reference sequence). V shed 4 bases and J 7 bases; nucleotides not matched to a gene: 11. This CDR3 region has 16 residues. CDR3 DNA: TGTGCCAGCAGCGCTATGCTAGCGGGGCGTGGCGGGGAGCTGTTTTTT. It codes for CASSAMLAGRGGELFF. The variable domain in full, with the rest retrieved from reference TRBV5-4 and TRBJ2-2, is ETGVTQSPTHLIKTRGQQVTLRCSSQSGHNTVSWYQQALGQGPQFIFQYYREEENGRGNFPPRFSGLQFPNYSSELNVNALELDDSALYLCASSAMLAGRGGELFFGEGSRLTVL.

V usage is TRBV7-6 and J usage is TRBJ1-1; 11 positions agree with TRBD1. CDR1 and CDR2 (germline): SGHVS, FNYEAQ. Unmatched junction bases numbered 2, after V lost 1 base and J lost 1 base. The CDR3 covers 16 residues. The CDR3 is CASSLGTGGANTEAFF. CDR3 sequence (DNA): TGTGCCAGCAGCTTAGGGACAGGGGGCGCGAACACTGAAGCTTTCTTT. The entire variable domain, with the rest obtained from reference TRBV7-6 and TRBJ1-1, is as follows: GAGVSQSPRYKVTKRGQDVALRCDPISGHVSLYWYRQALGQGPEFLTYFNYEAQQDKSGLPNDRFSAERPEGSISTLTIQRTEQRDSAMYRCASSLGTGGANTEAFFGQGTRLTVV.

The rearrangement uses TRBV2 and TRBJ1-1; D perhaps matches TRBD1 (5 bases). The V end lost 7 bases, the J end lost 2 bases, and 11 bases lay between the germline ends. The CDR3 contains 13 residues. Germline-derived CDR1 and CDR2 are SNHLY and FYNNEI. The CDR3 spells CASIWQGNTEAFF. The DNA of the CDR3 is TGTGCCAGCATTTGGCAGGGTAACACTGAAGCTTTCTTT.

This clone was observed once. The chain combines TRBV19 with TRBJ2-7, with 8 positions matching TRBD1. V shed 1 base and J 4 bases; nucleotides not matched to a gene: 3. Germline CDR1 and CDR2: LNHDA and SQIVND (reference sequence). This CDR3 has 14 amino acids. CDR3 residues: CASSIGGQDYEQYF. The CDR3 DNA follows: TGTGCCAGTAGTATAGGGGGACAGGATTACGAGCAGTACTTC.

This sequence joins TRBV3-1 (or the pseudogene TRBV3-2) and TRBJ1-2; a possible D gene is TRBD1 (6 bases). CDR1 and CDR2 (germline): LGHDT, YNNKEL (reference sequence). This CDR3 is 13 amino acids long. The V end was cut by 3 bases, the J end by 5 bases, with 10 bases between. In DNA, the CDR3 is TGTGCCAGCAGCCAGGGGGCGCAGTATGGCTACACCTTC. Translated, it gives CASSQGAQYGYTF.

This chain uses TRBV9 with TRBJ1-1; 8 positions agree with TRBD1. The CDR3 contains 14 residues. The germline gives CDR1 SGDLS, CDR2 YYNGEE. Trimming at V came to 3 bases and at J to 9 bases, leaving 10 bases not matched to a gene. The CDR3 coding sequence is TGTGCCAGCAGCGGGGGACAGGTGATGGGACAAGCTTTCTTT. Residues: CASSGGQVMGQAFF.

This clone has more than one count but fewer than ten. The chain joins TRBV7-8 to TRBJ2-2; D remains unclear. Trimming left V 1 base short and J 4 bases short, with 7 bases between. The germline V gene encodes CDR1 SGHVS and CDR2 FQNEAQ. The CDR3 runs to 14 residues. The chain's CDR3 is CASSLVEVTGELFF. The CDR3 DNA is TGTGCCAGCAGCTTAGTTGAGGTCACCGGGGAGCTGTTTTTT.